This passage covers 3 T cell receptor beta chains from one sample sequenced in a study of T-cell memory formation after mild COVID-19. TCRdb reanalysed the 5' RACE reads using MiXCR and keeps one entry per CDR3 protein. The sample contains around 300,000 distinct CDR3 sequences, roughly 19% of which appear only once. Sequenced input: PBMCs or a T cell subset sorted from them (not recorded which). These TCRs come from a man aged 18 to 30 who had mild COVID-19 (a few samples of this study predate the infection). Cell type and time point are not known.

The V call is TRBV5-6, the J call TRBJ2-3; no reliable D call. CDR3 length equals 14 residues. Trimming left V 2 bases short and J 0 bases short, with 7 bases between. The germline V gene encodes CDR1 SGHDT and CDR2 YYEEEE. As DNA, the CDR3 is TGTGCCAGCAGCTTCTTGCAAAGCACAGATACGCAGTATTTT. Translation: CASSFLQSTDTQYF.

The chain uses TRBV18 and TRBJ2-7; perhaps TRBD1 as D (6 bases). The germline V gene encodes CDR1 KGHSH and CDR2 LQKENI. V was cut by 6 bases and J by 3 bases, with 12 bases left in between. The CDR3 spans 13 residues. The CDR3 bases are TGTGCCAGCTCGCCAGGGGTTCTCTACGAGCAGTACTTC. As protein: CASSPGVLYEQYF.

DNA of the CDR3: TGTGCCAGCAGCCCTATTCCCGGGACTACCTCCACAGATACGCAGTATTTT. Translating it yields CASSPIPGTTSTDTQYF. The chain carries TRBV7-8 and TRBJ2-3, with 7 positions matching TRBD2. This CDR3 contains 17 residues. Trimming at V came to 5 bases and at J to 2 bases, leaving 13 bases not matched to a gene. CDR1 is SGHVS and CDR2 is FQNEAQ in the germline V gene.